Listed below are T cell receptor beta chains from one sample, sequenced in a study of blood T cell repertoires in COVID-19. Repertoires were generated with immunoSEQ multiplex PCR, while TCRdb's copy carries only in-frame clones and drops some. Of over 250,000 clones listed, approximately 85% were seen once; the top ten hold 9.5% to 11%. The sample was peripheral blood. The receptors stem from a woman aged 70-85 years with acute or convalescent COVID-19. CDR3s include the opening cysteine and the closing phenylalanine or tryptophan. A D gene is named only where the DNA matches it firmly. The size of a clone is reported for some rows only, either as once, few or many, or as a class for expanded clones.

clone_size j_call d_call v_call cdr3_nt cdr3_aa
few TRBJ1-3 . TRBV19 TGTGCCAGTAGTATAGGCCTTCCGAGCTCTGGAAACACCATATATTTT CASSIGLPSSGNTIYF
. TRBJ2-5 . TRBV5-1 TGCGCCAGCAGGGCCGGGACTGAAGAGACCCAGTACTTC CASRAGTEETQYF
. TRBJ1-2 . TRBV3-1/TRBV3-2 TGTGCCAGCAGCCAAGCGGGCGCGGGGGGGCGTTTAGGCTACACCTTC CASSQAGAGGRLGYTF
few TRBJ2-2 . TRBV5-4 TGTGCCAGCAGCCCCGGGACAAAGAACACCGGGGAGCTGTTTTTT CASSPGTKNTGELFF
. TRBJ2-7 . TRBV18 TGTGCCAGCTCACCCGGGACTGGTTCCTACGAGCAGTACTTC CASSPGTGSYEQYF
. TRBJ1-3 TRBD1 TRBV10-3 TGTGCCATCAGTGAGGGGTCAGGACAGGGAGGCTCTGGAAACACCATATATTTT CAISEGSGQGGSGNTIYF
. TRBJ1-2 . TRBV15 TGTGCCACCAGCACCTCACGGGCAGGGGCGACCTATGGCTACACCTTC CATSTSRAGATYGYTF
. TRBJ2-7 . TRBV6-1 TGTGCCAGCAGTGAAGCTGGGGGCGCCTCCTACGAGCAGTACTTC CASSEAGGASYEQYF
. TRBJ1-3 . TRBV5-1 TGCGCCAGCAGGCAGGCGGGGAACTCTGGAAACACCATATATTTT CASRQAGNSGNTIYF
. TRBJ2-3 TRBD2 TRBV7-3 TGTGCCAGCAGCCATACAGCGGGGGGCACAGATACGCAGTATTTT CASSHTAGGTDTQYF
. TRBJ1-2 TRBD1 TRBV12-3/TRBV12-4 TGTGCCAGCAGTTCCGACAGGGGCGGCTACACCTTC CASSSDRGGYTF
. TRBJ2-1 TRBD2 TRBV5-6 TGTGCCAGCAGCTTAGCCCCGTCACTAGCGGGGGGGCGGGATGAGCAGTTCTTC CASSLAPSLAGGRDEQFF
. TRBJ2-7 TRBD2 TRBV7-2 TGTGCCAGCAGCTACACTAGCGGGGGGCGCCGGTCCTACGAGCAGTACTTC CASSYTSGGRRSYEQYF
. TRBJ2-7 . TRBV30 TGTGCCTGGAGTCCAGACAGCTACGAGCAGTACTTC CAWSPDSYEQYF
. TRBJ1-5 TRBD1 TRBV19 TGTGCCAGCAGTGTCCTCGGGACAGGGGTTAGCAATCAGCCCCAGCATTTT CASSVLGTGVSNQPQHF
. TRBJ2-1 TRBD1 TRBV6-1 TGTGCCAGCAGTGAATTAGGGGACAGGGGCGATGAGCAGTTCTTC CASSELGDRGDEQFF
few TRBJ1-2 TRBD1 TRBV2 TGTGCCAGCAGTAAACAGGGGAAGAGGGACTACACCTTC CASSKQGKRDYTF
. TRBJ2-7 TRBD1 TRBV4-2 TGTGCCAGCAGCCGATCGACAGGGGGAACTCTCGAGCAGTACTTC CASSRSTGGTLEQYF
few TRBJ2-2 TRBD1 TRBV2 TGTGCCAGCAGTTACCGGGACAGCACCGGGGAGCTGTTTTTT CASSYRDSTGELFF
. TRBJ2-3 . TRBV5-5 TGTGCCAGCAGCTTTCAATCAGATACGCAGTATTTT CASSFQSDTQYF
. TRBJ2-1 TRBD1 TRBV27 TGTGCCAGTTGGGACAGGCCCACTACCCGGTTCTTC CASWDRPTTRFF
. TRBJ1-3 . TRBV6-1 TGTGCCAGCAGAACAGGATCGGGTGGAAACACCATATATTTT CASRTGSGGNTIYF
. TRBJ2-1 TRBD1 TRBV19 TGTGCCAGTAGCGATGACAGGGGGCTACGGAATGAGCAGTTCTTC CASSDDRGLRNEQFF
. TRBJ1-1 . TRBV5-8 TGTGCCAGCAGGCGGCGCGGGGTCCACATGAACACTGAAGCTTTCTTT CASRRRGVHMNTEAFF
. TRBJ2-7 . TRBV15 TGTGCCACCAGCAGAGGGGACAACTCCTACGAGCAGTACTTC CATSRGDNSYEQYF
. TRBJ2-3 . TRBV7-2 TGTGCCAGCAGCTTAAATCGGCGGGGCACAGATACGCAGTATTTT CASSLNRRGTDTQYF
. TRBJ1-5 . TRBV19 TGTGCCAGTAGTATGGCCTGGCAGCCCCAGCATTTT CASSMAWQPQHF
. TRBJ2-7 . TRBV2 TGTGCCAGCAGGCGGGACGCATGGGAGCAGTACTTC CASRRDAWEQYF
once TRBJ2-3 . TRBV29-1 TGCAGCGTTGAGGGGCAGGGGACAGATACGCAGTATTTT CSVEGQGTDTQYF
. TRBJ1-1 . TRBV19 TGTGCCAGTAGTCGGCGGGACACTGAAGCTTTCTTT CASSRRDTEAFF
. TRBJ1-1 TRBD1 TRBV29-1 TGCAGCGCCGGGACAGGCACTGAAGCTTTCTTT CSAGTGTEAFF
. TRBJ2-1 . TRBV6-1 TGTGCCAGCAGTGAAGTCGGAACCGGGACCTACAATGAGCAGTTCTTC CASSEVGTGTYNEQFF
. TRBJ2-3 TRBD1 TRBV19 TGTGCCAGTCGAGAGGGACAGGTCACAGATACGCAGTATTTT CASREGQVTDTQYF
. TRBJ2-1 TRBD1 TRBV5-6 TGTGCCAGCAGCCGAGACAGGGATGAGCAGTTCTTC CASSRDRDEQFF
. TRBJ1-1 TRBD1 TRBV5-1 TGCGCCAGCAGCTTGGCCCCAGGGGGGAACACTGAAGCTTTCTTT CASSLAPGGNTEAFF
. TRBJ2-7 TRBD1 TRBV5-1 TGCGCCAGGCTATCCAAGGACAGGTTGCACAAGCAGTACTTC CARLSKDRLHKQYF
. TRBJ1-3 TRBD1 TRBV5-1 TGCGCCAGCAGCTCGACAGGGGGCGCCAACACCATATATTTT CASSSTGGANTIYF
few TRBJ1-1 . TRBV3-1/TRBV3-2 TGTGCCAGCAGCCAAACTGGTACACAGGGGAACACTGAAGCTTTCTTT CASSQTGTQGNTEAFF
once TRBJ2-7 TRBD2 TRBV14 TGTGCCAGCAGCCAGACTAGCGGAAAGTACGAGCAGTACTTC CASSQTSGKYEQYF
. TRBJ1-2 TRBD1 TRBV7-2 TGTGCCAGCAGCCTGGAAACAGGGGTCTATGGCTACACCTTC CASSLETGVYGYTF
once TRBJ2-1 TRBD2 TRBV3-1/TRBV3-2 TGTGCCAGCAGCCATCTCGGGCGGGGGACTAGTGGCGTTGGTGAGCAGTTCTTC CASSHLGRGTSGVGEQFF
. TRBJ1-6 . TRBV6-6 TGTGCCAGCAGCCTCCTGGGGGCGGCTTCACCCCTCCACTTT CASSLLGAASPLHF
. TRBJ1-5 . TRBV12-3/TRBV12-4 TGTGCCAGCACAAATCAGCCCCAGCATTTT CASTNQPQHF
. TRBJ1-5 TRBD1 TRBV19 TGTGCCAGTAGTCCGCTTGACAGGGGGCATCAGCCCCAGCATTTT CASSPLDRGHQPQHF
once TRBJ1-1 . TRBV6-5 TGTGCCAGCAGACGAGGACAGAGGAACACTGAAGCTTTCTTT CASRRGQRNTEAFF
. TRBJ2-2 . TRBV6-2/TRBV6-3 TGTGCCAGCAGCCCTGCCGGGGGGCCTAAAACCGGGGAGCTGTTTTTT CASSPAGGPKTGELFF
. TRBJ1-4 TRBD1 TRBV5-1 TGCGCCAGCAGCCTGAACCCAGGGGGCAATAATGAAAAACTGTTTTTT CASSLNPGGNNEKLFF
. TRBJ1-3 . TRBV30 TGTGCCTGGGGGACCAGGGGCGGAAACACCATATATTTT CAWGTRGGNTIYF
. TRBJ1-6 TRBD1 TRBV11-2 TGTGCCAGCAGCTTTACGGGACAGAGGAATTCACCCCTCCACTTT CASSFTGQRNSPLHF
. TRBJ1-2 . TRBV29-1 TGCAGCGCCGCACAGGGCCCCTCCGACGGCTACACCTTC CSAAQGPSDGYTF
. TRBJ2-3 . TRBV9 TGTGCCAGCAGCGTAGGTCCCGGGGATACGCAGTATTTT CASSVGPGDTQYF